This note documents a single TCR beta chain sequence. What it binds is unknown. Germline V gene sequence: CDR1 GTSNPN, CDR2 SVGIG (reference sequence). This CDR3 is 18 amino acids long. Trimming removed 0 bases from V and 7 bases from J, with 26 bases in between. Donors were Caucasian adults residing in Nashville, Tennessee, USA. Unsorted samples drew genomic DNA from tens of millions of PBMCs. This sample is drawn from a study of shared clonotypes between healthy human individuals. Study as a whole: The people who gave samples were two women and three men aged 18 to 49. General study findings and limits: Sampling included only blood; tissue repertoires likely differ.

Assay used: immunoSEQ multiplex PCR; TCRdb lists only in-frame clones, some missing. The data show about 500,000 clones, with over 60% seen just once and approximately 12% held by the top ten. This receptor was identified in a woman aged 40 to 50 in good health. Some clones in this sample may be carry-over from other donors' samples. Input material: PBMCs. The chain joins TRBV30 to TRBJ2-3; weak D call: TRBD2 (5 bases). CDR3 protein: CAWSVLEGESKVVHTQYF. The DNA for the CDR3 is TGTGCCTGGAGTGTACTAGAGGGCGAGAGTAAAGTCGTTCATACGCAGTATTTT.